This record looks at one T cell receptor (beta chain) sequence and its context. Antigen specificity is unknown. Sequencing used immunoSEQ multiplex PCR; TCRdb keeps in-frame clones, though not all of them. The sample contains approximately 150,000 clones, just under 90% of which appear only once. This sample was taken from a study of cytomegalovirus exposure and HLA in healthy donors. The study's findings and limits: Cytomegalovirus status, reportedly, was diagnosed with high specificity and sensitivity by the classifier.

The validation cohort, a group of 120 or so subjects, included the donors and was separate from the roughly 620-subject first cohort. V lost 3 bases to trimming and J lost 4 bases; unmatched junction nucleotides: 3. The V gene's germline CDR1 is SGHDT and CDR2 YYEEEE. The length of the CDR3 is 14 residues. J is TRBJ1-4 and V is TRBV5-6, with 7 bases that match TRBD1. Sequenced sample: PBMCs. This TCR was recovered from a woman aged 25-40 years in good health and CMV-seronegative. The CDR3 DNA follows: TGTGCCAGCAGCTACCCAGGGGGTAATGAAAAACTGTTTTTT. Translating gives CASSYPGGNEKLFF.